This is a list of T cell receptor beta chains from one sample in a study of beta chain features in type 1 diabetes. Produced via immunoSEQ multiplex PCR; TCRdb's table is partial and in-frame only. The repertoire includes approximately 150,000 clones, 9% to 10% of them detected once, and over 2% sits in the top ten. The sample comprised central memory CD4+ T cells from blood. The receptor source for this set is a young woman in good health. CDR3s include the opening cysteine and the closing phenylalanine or tryptophan. Each record gives: J gene, V gene, D gene, clone size, CDR3 protein, CDR3 DNA. A D gene is named only where the DNA matches it firmly. Size is omitted from some rows. Given values are once, few, many or a class for expanded clones.

J: TRBJ2-3; V: TRBV9; D: NA; size: few; CDR3: CASSVGVADTQYF; DNA: TGTGCCAGCAGCGTAGGCGTCGCAGATACGCAGTATTTT
J: TRBJ1-1; V: TRBV4-3; D: NA; size: few; CDR3: CASSQYQSGGTEAFF; DNA: TGCGCCAGCAGCCAATATCAGAGCGGTGGCACTGAAGCTTTCTTT
J: TRBJ2-1; V: TRBV6-5; D: TRBD2; size: NA; CDR3: CASTLPGLADNEQFF; DNA: TGTGCCAGCACCTTACCGGGACTAGCGGACAATGAGCAGTTCTTC
J: TRBJ1-1; V: TRBV18; D: NA; size: few; CDR3: CASSSGTSRMNTEAFF; DNA: TGTGCCAGCTCATCCGGGACATCTCGGATGAACACTGAAGCTTTCTTT
J: TRBJ2-3; V: TRBV7-8; D: TRBD2; size: NA; CDR3: CASSLGAGGYTQYF; DNA: TGTGCCAGCAGCTTAGGGGCGGGAGGGTATACGCAGTATTTT
J: TRBJ2-2; V: TRBV30; D: NA; size: NA; CDR3: CAWTYTGELFF; DNA: TGTGCCTGGACTTACACCGGGGAGCTGTTTTTT
J: TRBJ2-5; V: TRBV5-1; D: NA; size: few; CDR3: CASSFNGLQETQYF; DNA: TGCGCCAGCAGCTTTAACGGACTTCAAGAGACCCAGTACTTC
J: TRBJ1-5; V: TRBV5-8; D: NA; size: NA; CDR3: CASSLQGNQPQHF; DNA: TGTGCCAGCAGCTTGCAGGGGAATCAGCCCCAGCATTTT
J: TRBJ2-7; V: TRBV18; D: NA; size: NA; CDR3: CASSAGTSSYEQYF; DNA: TGTGCCAGCTCCGCCGGGACTTCCTCCTACGAGCAGTACTTC
J: TRBJ1-1; V: TRBV6-1; D: NA; size: NA; CDR3: CASSVSGIPREAFF; DNA: TGTGCCAGCAGTGTTTCGGGAATCCCAAGAGAGGCTTTCTTT
J: TRBJ2-5; V: TRBV5-4; D: TRBD1; size: few; CDR3: CASSLGDRGYQETQYF; DNA: TGTGCCAGCAGCTTGGGGGACAGGGGCTACCAAGAGACCCAGTACTTC
J: TRBJ1-2; V: TRBV10-3; D: TRBD1; size: few; CDR3: CAISQGGTALNYGYTF; DNA: TGTGCCATCAGCCAAGGTGGGACAGCCCTCAACTATGGCTACACCTTC
J: TRBJ2-5; V: TRBV5-1; D: NA; size: NA; CDR3: CASSLDTETQYF; DNA: TGCGCCAGCAGCTTGGACACGGAGACCCAGTACTTC
J: TRBJ1-1; V: TRBV5-4; D: TRBD1; size: few; CDR3: CASSPGDRGRTEAFF; DNA: TGTGCCAGCAGCCCAGGGGACAGGGGGCGGACTGAAGCTTTCTTT
J: TRBJ1-1; V: TRBV2; D: TRBD1; size: NA; CDR3: CASAQGENTEAFF; DNA: TGTGCCAGCGCGCAGGGGGAGAACACTGAAGCTTTCTTT